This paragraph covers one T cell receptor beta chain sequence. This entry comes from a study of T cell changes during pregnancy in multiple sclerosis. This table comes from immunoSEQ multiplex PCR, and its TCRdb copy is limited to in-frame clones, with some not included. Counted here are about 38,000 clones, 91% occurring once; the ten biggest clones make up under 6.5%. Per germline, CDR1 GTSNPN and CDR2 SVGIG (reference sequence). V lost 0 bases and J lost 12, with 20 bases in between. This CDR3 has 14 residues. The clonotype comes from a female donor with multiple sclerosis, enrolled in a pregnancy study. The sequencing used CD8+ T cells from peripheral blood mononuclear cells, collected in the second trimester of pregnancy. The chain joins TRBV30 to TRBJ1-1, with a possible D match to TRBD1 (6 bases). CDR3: CAWSVGADRGGTFF. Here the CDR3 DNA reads TGTGCCTGGAGTGTGGGGGCGGATCGGGGTGGAACTTTCTTT.